This is a list of T cell receptor beta chains from one sample in a study of CD4 T cells in relation to SARS-CoV-2 and coronaviruses. These receptors' targets are unknown. Produced via immunoSEQ multiplex PCR; TCRdb's table is partial and in-frame only. The sample lists about 24,000 clones, around 67% occurring once. The specimen sequenced was CD4+ T cells from PBMCs, cultured in vitro. The receptors come from a human donor in good health. Both conserved end residues are part of each CDR3. A D gene is named only where the DNA matches it firmly. Part of the rows lack a size; the others show once, few, many or a class for expanded clones.

>TRBJ2-7|few|.|TRBV19
TGTGCCAGTAGTATGCCCGACGCTAGCGCCTACGAGCAGTACTTC
CASSMPDASAYEQYF
>TRBJ2-5|.|.|TRBV7-9
TGTGCCAGCAGTCCAGAACAAGAGACCCAGTACTTC
CASSPEQETQYF
>TRBJ2-1|.|TRBD1|TRBV18
TGTGCCAGCTCACCGGGACAGGGATGGGGCAATGAGCAGTTCTTC
CASSPGQGWGNEQFF
>TRBJ2-7|.|TRBD1|TRBV19
TGTGCCAGTAGCGGGAGACAGGGGGGCTCCTACGAGCAGTACTTC
CASSGRQGGSYEQYF
>TRBJ2-3|few|TRBD2|TRBV24-1
TGTGCCACCAGTGAATGGCTAGCGGGCGCCACAGATACGCAGTATTTT
CATSEWLAGATDTQYF
>TRBJ2-1|.|TRBD2|TRBV5-1
TGCGCCAGCAGCGTCGGGACTAGCAGGAATGAGCAGTTCTTC
CASSVGTSRNEQFF
>TRBJ1-2|.|.|TRBV6-1
TGTGCCAGCAGTGAAGATCGGGGAATGGGGGCCTATGGCTACACCTTC
CASSEDRGMGAYGYTF
>TRBJ2-1|.|.|TRBV30
TGTGCCTGGAGTCAAAATGAGCAGTTCTTC
CAWSQNEQFF
>TRBJ2-3|.|.|TRBV5-1
TGCGCCAGCAGCTTGGATATGGGCAGCACAGATACGCAGTATTTT
CASSLDMGSTDTQYF
>TRBJ2-2|.|.|TRBV14
TGTGCCAGCAGCCAAGACGATTTACAAGGGGACACCGGGGAGCTGTTTTTT
CASSQDDLQGDTGELFF
>TRBJ2-1|.|TRBD1|TRBV5-1
TGCGCCAGCAGCCTGGACAGGGTCATTTACAATGAGCAGTTCTTC
CASSLDRVIYNEQFF
>TRBJ1-1|.|TRBD1|TRBV5-1
TGCGCCAGCAGCCTCGGGACAGTGAACACTGAAGCTTTCTTT
CASSLGTVNTEAFF
>TRBJ2-2|.|.|TRBV27
TGTGCCAGCAGTTTAGTCAGGGGAACCGGGGAGCTGTTTTTT
CASSLVRGTGELFF
>TRBJ2-5|.|TRBD1|TRBV24-1
TGTGCCACCTCGGACAGGGGGAGCGGGACCCAGTACTTC
CATSDRGSGTQYF
>TRBJ2-7|medium-sized|TRBD2|TRBV11-2
TGTGCCAGCAGCTTAGAGAGACTAGCCGGATTGGAGCAGTACTTC
CASSLERLAGLEQYF
>TRBJ2-7|.|.|TRBV18
TGTGCCAGCTCACCAAGAATACGCAGGGACTCCTACGAGCAGTACTTC
CASSPRIRRDSYEQYF
>TRBJ2-7|.|.|TRBV5-4
TGTGCCAGCAGCTCCCAAAAGGGAGGGGGTATCGAGCAGTACTTC
CASSSQKGGGIEQYF
>TRBJ1-1|few|.|TRBV19
TGTGCCAGTAGCAAACAGGGTACGGTGAGCACTGAAGCTTTCTTT
CASSKQGTVSTEAFF
>TRBJ1-1|once|.|TRBV19
TGTGCCAGTAGTATGGGAAGGAGTGAAGCTTTCTTT
CASSMGRSEAFF
>TRBJ2-2|.|.|TRBV5-6
TGTGCCAGCAGAAAAGGGACGCCGGGGGAGCTGTTTTTT
CASRKGTPGELFF
>TRBJ1-5|.|TRBD1|TRBV7-2
TGTGCCAGCAGCGCTAGGACAGGGTTGGTTGGTCAGCCCCAGCATTTT
CASSARTGLVGQPQHF
>TRBJ1-6|few|.|TRBV5-1
TGCGCCAGCAGCTTGGGTAACGGAGGGTTAAATTCACCCCTCCACTTT
CASSLGNGGLNSPLHF
>TRBJ1-3|.|.|TRBV6-1
TGTGCCAGCAGTGAAGAGGGAGGGGGGCCCTCTGGAAACACCATATATTTT
CASSEEGGGPSGNTIYF
>TRBJ2-7|.|TRBD1|TRBV5-6
TGTGCCAGCAGCTTGGATCAGGACAGGGCACACGAGCAGTACTTC
CASSLDQDRAHEQYF
>TRBJ2-1|few|.|TRBV10-3
TGTGCCATCAGTGAGTCGATAGGGACTCGAGGGAATGAGCAGTTCTTC
CAISESIGTRGNEQFF
>TRBJ2-7|.|.|TRBV28
TGTGCCAGCAGTTTGTGGTCTTATTCACAACAGGGCCGAGCCTACGAGCAGTACTTC
CASSLWSYSQQGRAYEQYF
>TRBJ2-5|.|TRBD2|TRBV25-1
TGTGCCAGCAGTGACTCGGGACTAGCGGGAGGCTATCAAGAGACCCAGTACTTC
CASSDSGLAGGYQETQYF
>TRBJ2-1|few|.|TRBV5-1
TGCGCCAGCAGCTCCAGCAGGAATGAGCAGTTCTTC
CASSSSRNEQFF
>TRBJ2-1|.|TRBD2|TRBV5-4
TGTGCCAGCAGCTTCGGCGGGAGTCACTACAATGAGCAGTTCTTC
CASSFGGSHYNEQFF
>TRBJ2-7|.|TRBD2|TRBV7-9
TGTGCCAGCAGCTTACCACAGAGTGTAGCGGGGGAGCAGTACTTC
CASSLPQSVAGEQYF
>TRBJ1-1|once|TRBD1|TRBV5-1
TGCGCCAGCAGGCTTTGGACAGGCCTTGAAGCTTTCTTT
CASRLWTGLEAFF
>TRBJ1-1|once|.|TRBV11-1
TGTGCCAGCAGCTTAGCGGGTTCCGAAGCTTTCTTT
CASSLAGSEAFF
>TRBJ1-2|.|.|TRBV27
TGTGCCAGCAGCCCATGGGAGGGGAACTATGGCTACACCTTC
CASSPWEGNYGYTF
>TRBJ2-5|.|.|TRBV28
TGTGCCAGCAGTCTCCCCGGTGGGGGACAAGAGACCCAGTACTTC
CASSLPGGGQETQYF
>TRBJ2-5|.|TRBD2|TRBV20-1
TGCAGTGCTAGTACGGGAGGGGAGACCCAGTACTTC
CSASTGGETQYF
>TRBJ1-4|.|.|TRBV19
TGTGCCAGTAGTAAAAACGGGCCCACGTTTTTT
CASSKNGPTFF
>TRBJ2-2|.|.|TRBV15
TGTGCCACCAGCGCGGACTCTGACAGGGGGGAGCTGTTTTTT
CATSADSDRGELFF
>TRBJ1-2|.|.|TRBV3-1/TRBV3-2
TGTGCCAGCAGCCAAGATTTTCGTCAGCTAGGCTACACCTTC
CASSQDFRQLGYTF
>TRBJ1-4|.|.|TRBV24-1
TGTGCCACCGTTGGTCACGCAACTAATGAAAAACTGTTTTTT
CATVGHATNEKLFF
>TRBJ2-1|.|TRBD1|TRBV15
TGTGCCACCAGCAGACGGGACAGGGGCCAAAATGAGCAGTTCTTC
CATSRRDRGQNEQFF